This TCR beta chain was identified in a study of graft-versus-host responses after intestinal transplantation. Study-wide results and caveats: In patients with graft-donor T cell macrochimerism, allograft graft-versus-host to host-versus-graft clonal ratios were high.

The method was immunoSEQ multiplex PCR; TCRdb's version includes in-frame clones alone and lacks a portion of them. This sample has under 100,000 clones, with 90% to 95% found just once. This clone was seen just once. Its antigen is not known. The TCR sequence derives from a human donor who was the organ donor for an intestinal transplant. Here the sequenced sample was unstimulated CD8+ T cells sorted from spleen or lymph node cells, taken before transplant.

The CDR3 spells CASSLAERGYEQYF. The DNA for the CDR3 is TGCGCCAGCAGCTTGGCCGAGCGGGGCTACGAGCAGTACTTC. The rearrangement uses TRBV5-1 and TRBJ2-7; 7 nucleotides agree with TRBD2. The CDR3 runs 14 residues. The germline CDR1 and CDR2 sequences are SGHRS and YFSETQ. V dropped 0 bases and J dropped 3; count of bases not matched to a gene: 3.